Listed below are T cell receptor beta chains from one sample, sequenced in a study of cytomegalovirus exposure and HLA in healthy donors. The assay was immunoSEQ multiplex PCR, and TCRdb's table has in-frame clones only and misses some. The sample yields roughly 120,000 clones, around two thirds seen once. Sample: PBMCs. The receptors derive from a woman in her thirties or forties in good health and CMV-seropositive. The CDR3 runs from the conserved cysteine through the conserved F or W. Fields, in order: J gene, D gene, CDR3 length, clone size, V gene, CDR3 DNA, CDR3 protein. The D gene is left open where the match is weak. Clone sizes are given selectively: once, few, many, or a class where the clone is expanded.

j_gene: TRBJ1-1; d_gene: -; len: 15; abundance: -; v_gene: TRBV27; CDR3nt: TGTGCCAGCAGTTTATGGGGACTAATGAACACTGAAGCTTTCTTT; CDR3aa: CASSLWGLMNTEAFF
j_gene: TRBJ1-1; d_gene: -; len: 16; abundance: -; v_gene: TRBV29-1; CDR3nt: TGCAGCGTCCTAAGGGGGTTGCAGGGGATGAACACTGAAGCTTTCTTT; CDR3aa: CSVLRGLQGMNTEAFF
j_gene: TRBJ2-1; d_gene: TRBD2; len: 16; abundance: -; v_gene: TRBV7-2; CDR3nt: TGTGCCAGCAGCTTAGTCGTTGTTAGCGGGATAGGTGAGCAGTTCTTC; CDR3aa: CASSLVVVSGIGEQFF
j_gene: TRBJ2-7; d_gene: -; len: 13; abundance: -; v_gene: TRBV19; CDR3nt: TGTGCCAGTAGTTCACAGTTGTTTTACGAGCAGTACTTC; CDR3aa: CASSSQLFYEQYF
j_gene: TRBJ1-1; d_gene: -; len: 13; abundance: -; v_gene: TRBV11-2; CDR3nt: TGTGCCAGCAGCGACAACCGGAGGCCTGAAGCTTTCTTT; CDR3aa: CASSDNRRPEAFF
j_gene: TRBJ2-5; d_gene: -; len: 16; abundance: -; v_gene: TRBV7-2; CDR3nt: TGTGCCAGCAGCTTAGGTGGAGGGGGGGGTCGGGAGACCCAGTACTTC; CDR3aa: CASSLGGGGGRETQYF
j_gene: TRBJ1-1; d_gene: -; len: 13; abundance: few; v_gene: TRBV29-1; CDR3nt: TGCAGCGTTGAGCGTTCCCTCAACACTGAAGCTTTCTTT; CDR3aa: CSVERSLNTEAFF
j_gene: TRBJ2-7; d_gene: TRBD2; len: 19; abundance: -; v_gene: TRBV4-3; CDR3nt: TGCGCCAGCAGCCAAGATTCGCCTGTAGGCGGGAGGGATTACTACGAGCAGTACTTC; CDR3aa: CASSQDSPVGGRDYYEQYF
j_gene: TRBJ2-1; d_gene: -; len: 18; abundance: -; v_gene: TRBV19; CDR3nt: TGTGCCAGTAGTTCGAGAGGATACAGGGAGGGCGTGGGCAATGAGCAGTTCTTC; CDR3aa: CASSSRGYREGVGNEQFF
j_gene: TRBJ2-3; d_gene: -; len: 18; abundance: -; v_gene: TRBV4-3; CDR3nt: TGCGCCAGCAGCCAGAGAATTAATTCAGGGGAAGCGTCGGATACGCAGTATTTT; CDR3aa: CASSQRINSGEASDTQYF
j_gene: TRBJ2-7; d_gene: TRBD2; len: 14; abundance: -; v_gene: TRBV14; CDR3nt: TGTGCCAGCAGCCACCGACTAGCGCCCTACGAGCAGTACTTC; CDR3aa: CASSHRLAPYEQYF
j_gene: TRBJ2-1; d_gene: TRBD1; len: 20; abundance: few; v_gene: TRBV30; CDR3nt: TGTGCCTGGAGTATTTCCGGGACAGCCCTATACCAGAGCTCCTACAATGAGCAGTTCTTC; CDR3aa: CAWSISGTALYQSSYNEQFF
j_gene: TRBJ2-7; d_gene: -; len: 15; abundance: -; v_gene: TRBV7-9; CDR3nt: TGTGCCAGCAGCTTACTTAGGGGAGGGGGTTACGAGCAGTACTTC; CDR3aa: CASSLLRGGGYEQYF
j_gene: TRBJ1-1; d_gene: TRBD1; len: 15; abundance: few; v_gene: TRBV6-1; CDR3nt: TGTGCCAGCAGCTCTAACAGGGGGCGGGATACTGAAGCTTTCTTT; CDR3aa: CASSSNRGRDTEAFF
j_gene: TRBJ1-1; d_gene: TRBD1; len: 17; abundance: -; v_gene: TRBV7-9; CDR3nt: TGTGCCAGCAGCTTAGCGGGGTCAGGGGGTATGCGCACTGAAGCTTTCTTT; CDR3aa: CASSLAGSGGMRTEAFF
j_gene: TRBJ2-7; d_gene: TRBD1; len: 15; abundance: few; v_gene: TRBV19; CDR3nt: TGTGCCAGTAGCACCAAAGATCCAGGGGGCTACGAGCAGTACTTC; CDR3aa: CASSTKDPGGYEQYF
j_gene: TRBJ2-1; d_gene: TRBD2; len: 15; abundance: few; v_gene: TRBV5-1; CDR3nt: TGCGCCAGCAGCCCTCGGACTAGCTCCTACAATGAGCAGTTCTTC; CDR3aa: CASSPRTSSYNEQFF
j_gene: TRBJ2-5; d_gene: -; len: 14; abundance: -; v_gene: TRBV7-2; CDR3nt: TGTGCCAGCAGCTTAGTATACGGCCAAGAGACCCAGTACTTC; CDR3aa: CASSLVYGQETQYF
j_gene: TRBJ1-5; d_gene: -; len: 15; abundance: -; v_gene: TRBV28; CDR3nt: TGTGCCAGCAGTGTCCCACAGGGAGGCAATCAGCCCCAGCATTTT; CDR3aa: CASSVPQGGNQPQHF
j_gene: TRBJ2-3; d_gene: -; len: 16; abundance: -; v_gene: TRBV7-9; CDR3nt: TGTGCCAGCAGCTTCCCTGGGAGCGGACGCACAGATACGCAGTATTTT; CDR3aa: CASSFPGSGRTDTQYF
j_gene: TRBJ1-1; d_gene: -; len: 13; abundance: few; v_gene: TRBV6-5; CDR3nt: TGTGCCAGCAGTCAGACAGTGAACACTGAAGCTTTCTTT; CDR3aa: CASSQTVNTEAFF
j_gene: TRBJ2-7; d_gene: -; len: 15; abundance: few; v_gene: TRBV2; CDR3nt: TGTGCCAGCAGTGTTGTAGCGAGAAGCTCCTACGAGCAGTACTTC; CDR3aa: CASSVVARSSYEQYF
j_gene: TRBJ1-1; d_gene: -; len: 16; abundance: -; v_gene: TRBV7-9; CDR3nt: TGTGCCAGCAGCTTACTTTGGGGGCGCGGAAGGACTGAAGCTTTCTTT; CDR3aa: CASSLLWGRGRTEAFF
j_gene: TRBJ2-1; d_gene: TRBD2; len: 16; abundance: -; v_gene: TRBV27; CDR3nt: TGTGCCAGCCAGAATACCTTAGCGGGAGGGCCGGGTGAGCAGTTCTTC; CDR3aa: CASQNTLAGGPGEQFF
j_gene: TRBJ1-1; d_gene: -; len: 14; abundance: -; v_gene: TRBV5-5; CDR3nt: TGTGCCAGCAGCGAATTCGGAGAGAACACTGAAGCTTTCTTT; CDR3aa: CASSEFGENTEAFF
j_gene: TRBJ2-1; d_gene: -; len: 15; abundance: -; v_gene: TRBV25-1; CDR3nt: TGTGCCAGCAGTCCTTGGGGGCGCGCCTTCAATGAGCAGTTCTTC; CDR3aa: CASSPWGRAFNEQFF
j_gene: TRBJ2-7; d_gene: TRBD2; len: 16; abundance: -; v_gene: TRBV4-3; CDR3nt: TGCGCCAGCAGCCTCGGGACTAGCGGGAGTTCTTCCGAGCAGTACTTC; CDR3aa: CASSLGTSGSSSEQYF
j_gene: TRBJ2-1; d_gene: TRBD1; len: 14; abundance: few; v_gene: TRBV29-1; CDR3nt: TGCAGCGTTGTACAGGGGGACACCTACAATGAGCAGTTCTTC; CDR3aa: CSVVQGDTYNEQFF
j_gene: TRBJ1-2; d_gene: TRBD1; len: 15; abundance: few; v_gene: TRBV5-6; CDR3nt: TGTGCCAGCAGCTTAAGACAGGGAAGGATCTATGGCTACACCTTC; CDR3aa: CASSLRQGRIYGYTF
j_gene: TRBJ2-5; d_gene: TRBD2; len: 14; abundance: few; v_gene: TRBV29-1; CDR3nt: TGCAGCTGCCGACTAGCGGGAGGGGTAAAGACCCAGTACTTC; CDR3aa: CSCRLAGGVKTQYF
j_gene: TRBJ2-7; d_gene: TRBD2; len: 14; abundance: -; v_gene: TRBV28; CDR3nt: TGTGCCAGCCGACTAGCGGGAGTCAGTTACGAGCAGTACTTC; CDR3aa: CASRLAGVSYEQYF
j_gene: TRBJ2-5; d_gene: -; len: 17; abundance: once; v_gene: TRBV10-3; CDR3nt: TGTGCCATCAGTGAGTCAATCCTTCAAACCAGACAAGAGACCCAGTACTTC; CDR3aa: CAISESILQTRQETQYF
j_gene: TRBJ2-3; d_gene: TRBD2; len: 14; abundance: -; v_gene: TRBV7-9; CDR3nt: TGTGCCAGCAGCACTAGCGGAAACACAGATACGCAGTATTTT; CDR3aa: CASSTSGNTDTQYF
j_gene: TRBJ1-1; d_gene: TRBD1; len: 13; abundance: -; v_gene: TRBV29-1; CDR3nt: TGCAGCGTTTCGTACAGGGGGTTTACTGAAGCTTTCTTT; CDR3aa: CSVSYRGFTEAFF
j_gene: TRBJ1-1; d_gene: TRBD1; len: 15; abundance: -; v_gene: TRBV7-9; CDR3nt: TGTGCCAGCAGCCCTACGACAGGGGTGAACACTGAAGCTTTCTTT; CDR3aa: CASSPTTGVNTEAFF
j_gene: TRBJ2-3; d_gene: -; len: 15; abundance: few; v_gene: TRBV29-1; CDR3nt: TGCAGCGCCTACTTACTAGTGACCCTGACAGATACGCAGTATTTT; CDR3aa: CSAYLLVTLTDTQYF
j_gene: TRBJ2-7; d_gene: -; len: 13; abundance: -; v_gene: TRBV29-1; CDR3nt: TGCAGGCCGGACTACCTCACCCGCTACGAGCAGTACTTC; CDR3aa: CRPDYLTRYEQYF
j_gene: TRBJ2-7; d_gene: TRBD1; len: 14; abundance: -; v_gene: TRBV4-1; CDR3nt: TGCGCCAGCAGCCGACAGGGGGCGACCTACGAGCAGTACTTC; CDR3aa: CASSRQGATYEQYF
j_gene: TRBJ2-7; d_gene: TRBD1; len: 15; abundance: -; v_gene: TRBV6-1; CDR3nt: TGTGCCAGCAGTGAAGCGGGGACAGGCGGGGTCGAGCAGTACTTC; CDR3aa: CASSEAGTGGVEQYF
j_gene: TRBJ2-1; d_gene: TRBD2; len: 13; abundance: -; v_gene: TRBV6-4; CDR3nt: TGTGCCAGCAGTGCGCTAGCGGGAGATGAGCAGTTCTTC; CDR3aa: CASSALAGDEQFF
j_gene: TRBJ2-7; d_gene: TRBD2; len: 14; abundance: once; v_gene: TRBV9; CDR3nt: TGTGCCAGCAGCATTAGCGGGACCTCCTACGAGCAGTACTTC; CDR3aa: CASSISGTSYEQYF
j_gene: TRBJ1-2; d_gene: TRBD1; len: 16; abundance: -; v_gene: TRBV4-3; CDR3nt: TGCGCCAGCAGCCAAGGAGCGACAGGGCCAGTCTATGGCTACACCTTC; CDR3aa: CASSQGATGPVYGYTF